Each of the 26 T cell receptor beta chains below was sequenced from the same sample in a study of T cell responses to AZD1222 COVID-19 vaccine. Clones were read by immunoSEQ multiplex PCR, and TCRdb kept only the in-frame ones, dropping some. The sample contains around 160,000 clones, approximately 94% of which appear only once. The specimen comprised peripheral blood, sampled on day 0 of AZD1222 vaccination. The receptors originated from an adult in good health.

The rearrangement links TRBV5-4 to TRBJ2-3; D gene unclear. The CDR3 runs 11 residues. CDR1 and CDR2 from the germline V gene are SGHNT and YYREEE (reference sequence). The germline V and J ends were trimmed by 3 bases and 13 bases, with 12 bases remaining between them. CDR3: CASSSNKHEYF. CDR3 nucleotides: TGTGCCAGCAGCTCGAATAAGCATGAGTATTTT.

The J gene is TRBJ2-3, the V gene TRBV7-9; a possible D gene is TRBD2 (5 bases). Germline V CDR1 and CDR2: SEHNR, FQNEAQ (reference sequence). V was clipped by 2 bases and J by 0 bases, with 9 bases between them. This CDR3 comprises 15 residues. The CDR3 protein is CASSLRERSTDTQYF. The CDR3 DNA is TGTGCCAGCAGCTTACGAGAGCGGAGCACAGATACGCAGTATTTT.

This chain connects TRBV5-1 to TRBJ2-5; TRBD1 matches at 9 bases. V lost 8 bases and J lost 5; bases outside the gene matches: 10. This CDR3 is 14 amino acids long. The germline gives CDR1 SGHRS, CDR2 YFSETQ. The CDR3 spells CASGAQGASETQYF. DNA of the CDR3: TGCGCCAGTGGGGCACAGGGGGCTTCGGAGACCCAGTACTTC.

The rearrangement uses TRBV7-3 and TRBJ2-1; the match to TRBD2 covers 9 bases. The germline V gene encodes CDR1 SGHTA and CDR2 FQGTGA. Trimming removed 0 bases from V and 8 bases from J; junction bases left unmatched: 8. This CDR3 region has 16 residues. The CDR3 sequence is CASSLTGVAGVDEQFF. DNA for the CDR3: TGTGCCAGCAGCTTAACTGGAGTAGCGGGGGTGGATGAGCAGTTCTTC. Full variable domain (rest looked up from reference TRBV7-3 and TRBJ2-1): GAGVSQTPSNKVTEKGKYVELRCDPISGHTALYWYRQSLGQGPEFLIYFQGTGAADDSGLPNDRFFAVRPEGSVSTLKIQRTERGDSAVYLCASSLTGVAGVDEQFFGPGTRLTVL.

The chain is built from TRBV3-1 (or the pseudogene TRBV3-2) and TRBJ2-7; no clear D. V lost 1 base to trimming and J lost 12 bases, with 13 bases between them. There are 12 residues in the CDR3. Germline CDR1 and CDR2: LGHDT and YNNKEL (reference sequence). Here the CDR3 reads CASSQAMATRYF. CDR3 coding DNA: TGTGCCAGCAGCCAAGCGATGGCCACGAGGTACTTC.

This chain uses TRBV10-3 with TRBJ2-2; the D gene could be TRBD1 or TRBD2 (5 bases each). Trimming took 11 bases from V and 3 from J, leaving 13 bases between them. The CDR3 consists of 13 residues. CDR1 and CDR2 (germline): ENHRY, SYGVKD. CDR3 bases: TGTGCCCCGGGGCCGCGGGACACCGGGGAGCTGTTTTTT. Translation gives CAPGPRDTGELFF.

The chain links TRBV3-1 (or the pseudogene TRBV3-2) to TRBJ1-2, with TRBD1 as a possible D gene (6 bases). V was shortened by 0 bases and J by 4 bases, with 12 bases between the two germline ends. This CDR3 is 15 amino acids long. Germline lookup yields CDR1 LGHDT and CDR2 YNNKEL (reference sequence). CDR3 region: CASSQDQTGFYGYTF. DNA of the CDR3: TGTGCCAGCAGCCAAGATCAAACAGGGTTCTATGGCTACACCTTC.

This clone was recorded once. The CDR3 protein is CASSPPGQGFAGGYTF. CDR3 bases: TGTGCCAGCAGCCCCCCGGGACAGGGGTTTGCGGGTGGCTACACCTTC. The V and J genes are TRBV7-9 and TRBJ1-2; 10 nucleotides align to TRBD1. The length of the CDR3 is 16 residues. J gave up 7 bases and V 5 bases, and 13 bases lay outside the gene matches. CDR1 and CDR2 from the germline V gene are SEHNR and FQNEAQ (reference sequence).

The chain's CDR3 is CASSLRAGGLWDTQYF. The CDR3 DNA is TGTGCCAGCAGCTTGAGAGCGGGAGGTTTGTGGGATACGCAGTATTTT. V gene TRBV5-4 combines with J gene TRBJ2-3, with 9 bases fitting TRBD2. The CDR3 extends over 16 amino acids. Germline CDR1 and CDR2: SGHNT and YYREEE (reference sequence). V was clipped by 1 base and J by 6 bases; unmatched bases: 9.

CDR3 DNA: TGTGCCAGTAGTAGGGGGGGGCGTAGCACTGAAGCTTTCTTT. Translation: CASSRGGRSTEAFF. The chain has TRBV19 and TRBJ1-1, with a weak D call TRBD1 (6 bases). V dropped 4 bases and J dropped 4 bases, with 13 bases sitting between them. The CDR3 loop spans 14 amino acids. Germline CDR1 and CDR2: LNHDA and SQIVND (reference sequence).

The rearrangement links TRBV5-1 to TRBJ2-1; TRBD2 agrees at 11 bases. This CDR3 has 16 residues. V shed 1 base and J 8 bases; nucleotides not matched to a gene: 8. Germline V gene sequence: CDR1 SGHRS, CDR2 YFSETQ. The CDR3 nucleotides are TGCGCCAGCAGCTTGACACCGGGACTAGCGGTTTATGAGCAGTTCTTC. This sequence encodes CASSLTPGLAVYEQFF.

The count of this clone is one. The rearrangement links TRBV18 to TRBJ1-4, with D maybe TRBD1 (6 bases). The CDR3 is 12 amino acids. Germline-derived CDR1 and CDR2 are KGHSH and LQKENI. Trimming cost V 6 bases and J 8 bases, with 10 bases left between them. DNA for the CDR3: TGTGCCAGCTCCCCTCAGGGGGAAAAACTGTTTTTT. Protein product: CASSPQGEKLFF. Drawing the rest from reference TRBV18 and TRBJ1-4, the complete variable domain is NAGVMQNPRHLVRRRGQEARLRCSPMKGHSHVYWYRQLPEEGLKFMVYLQKENIIDESGMPKERFSAEFPKEGPSILRIQQVVRGDSAAYFCASSPQGEKLFFGSGTQLSVL.

This sequence joins TRBV5-1 and TRBJ2-1; maybe TRBD1 (5 bases). This CDR3 contains 15 residues. Germline V CDR1 and CDR2: SGHRS, YFSETQ. V was clipped by 2 bases and J by 0 bases, with 9 bases between them. CDR3 residues: CASSLQVSSYNEQFF. Here the CDR3 DNA reads TGCGCCAGCAGCTTACAGGTGAGCTCCTACAATGAGCAGTTCTTC.

This rearrangement joins TRBV6-5 to TRBJ2-5; 10 nucleotides agree with TRBD2. The germline V gene has CDR1 MNHEY and CDR2 SVGAGI. J was trimmed by 5 bases and V by 2 bases; bases with no gene match: 5. CDR3 length: 15 residues. CDR3 in amino acids: CASSYSGGAAETQYF. In nucleotides, the CDR3 is TGTGCCAGCAGTTACAGCGGGGGGGCCGCTGAGACCCAGTACTTC.

This chain joins TRBV14 and TRBJ1-1; D perhaps matches TRBD1 (5 bases). Germline CDR1 SGHDN, CDR2 FVKESK. V lost 2 bases to trimming and J lost 5 bases, with 15 bases between them. This CDR3 has 15 residues. CDR3 residues: CASSQWSHGGTEAFF. CDR3 sequence (DNA): TGTGCCAGCAGCCAATGGAGCCACGGGGGAACTGAAGCTTTCTTT.

This clone was counted a single time. The chain's CDR3 is CATSKGLAGDEQYF. CDR3 nucleotides: TGTGCCACCTCAAAAGGACTAGCGGGAGACGAGCAGTACTTC. This chain joins TRBV19 and TRBJ2-7; TRBD2 agrees at 13 bases. The CDR3 is 14 residues long. The germline CDR1 and CDR2 sequences are LNHDA and SQIVND (reference sequence). V trimming: 10 bases; J trimming: 5 bases; junction bases outside the gene matches: 8.

The chain uses TRBV5-1 and TRBJ1-2; 7 nucleotides match TRBD1. Unmatched junction bases numbered 4, after V lost 0 bases and J lost 8 bases. There are 13 residues in the CDR3. Looked up from germline, CDR1 is SGHRS and CDR2 is YFSETQ. CDR3 loop: CASSLEGGGGYTF. CDR3 bases: TGCGCCAGCAGCTTGGAAGGGGGCGGGGGCTACACCTTC.

J is TRBJ2-3 and V is TRBV12-2; TRBD2, the D gene given by the table, was not confirmed from the DNA. TRBV12-2 is an annotated pseudogene. This CDR3 is built from 17 residues. The chain's CDR3 is CASRLANLAGGRDTQYF. CDR3 nucleotides: TGTGCAAGTCGCTTAGCGAATCTAGCGGGGGGCCGGGATACGCAGTATTTT.

This chain links TRBV11-2 with TRBJ1-2; 9 nucleotides line up with TRBD1. With 5 bases clipped from V and 7 bases from J, the junction kept 11 bases outside the gene matches. Per germline, CDR1 SGHAT and CDR2 FQNNGV. This CDR3 has 15 amino acids. CDR3 amino acids: CASSPRPTGGGGYTF. The CDR3 region has the DNA TGTGCCAGCAGCCCCCGACCGACAGGGGGTGGTGGCTACACCTTC.

The V call is TRBV29-1, the J call TRBJ1-4; D is uncertain. Germline loops: CDR1 SQVTM, CDR2 ANQGSEA. V lost 7 bases, J lost 7 bases, and 19 bases lay in between. The CDR3 contains 14 residues. CDR3 residues: CSASGGPASEKLFF. In DNA form, the CDR3 reads TGCAGCGCCTCGGGTGGGCCCGCGAGTGAAAAACTGTTTTTT.

The chain combines TRBV6-5 with TRBJ2-7; the match to TRBD1 covers 9 bases. Per germline, CDR1 MNHEY and CDR2 SVGAGI. The CDR3 spans 16 residues. V shed 2 bases and J 4 bases; nucleotides not matched to a gene: 9. Here the CDR3 DNA reads TGTGCCAGCAGTTACGGTGGGACAGGGTATCCATACGAGCAGTACTTC. Its translation is CASSYGGTGYPYEQYF.

The chain carries TRBV12-5 and TRBJ2-7; D could derive from TRBD1 or TRBD2 (5 bases each). V shed 5 bases and J shed 2 bases, with 13 bases lying between them. This CDR3 spans 14 amino acids. Germline CDR1 is LGHNT and CDR2 is FRNRAP. DNA for the CDR3: TGTGCTAGTGGTCCATCCGGGGCCCCCTACGAGCAGTACTTC. Translation: CASGPSGAPYEQYF. The variable domain in full, completed from reference TRBV12-5 and TRBJ2-7, reads DARVTQTPRHKVTEMGQEVTMRCQPILGHNTVFWYRQTMMQGLELLAYFRNRAPLDDSGMPKDRFSAEMPDATLATLKIQPSEPRDSAVYFCASGPSGAPYEQYFGPGTRLTVT.

This chain connects TRBV9 to TRBJ1-2; D is possibly TRBD1 (5 bases). The V and J ends lost 3 bases and 8 bases respectively, with 23 bases between them. The CDR3 loop spans 16 amino acids. The V gene's germline CDR1 is SGDLS and CDR2 YYNGEE. CDR3 sequence reads: CASSAIDSPSADGYTF. CDR3 nucleotide sequence: TGTGCCAGCAGCGCGATAGACAGCCCCTCCGCTGACGGCTACACCTTC.

The chain is built from TRBV5-1 and TRBJ1-4, with 8 bases fitting TRBD1. The CDR3 extends over 17 amino acids. Unmatched junction bases numbered 7, after V lost 0 bases and J lost 3 bases. Germline assignment: CDR1 SGHRS and CDR2 YFSETQ. CDR3 amino acids: CASSLGPTGDPNEKLFF. As DNA, the CDR3 is TGCGCCAGCAGCTTGGGCCCGACAGGGGATCCTAATGAAAAACTGTTTTTT.

The rearrangement joins TRBV11-3 to TRBJ2-2; perhaps TRBD2 as D (7 bases). Germline V gives CDR1 SGHNT, CDR2 YENEEA. Trimming cost V 6 bases and J 3 bases, with 14 bases left between them. The CDR3 is 15 residues long. As DNA, the CDR3 is TGTGCCAGCAGTCTCGGGGGGCTTTACACCGGGGAGCTGTTTTTT. Translated: CASSLGGLYTGELFF.

V gene TRBV27 combines with J gene TRBJ2-7, with 7 positions matching TRBD1. Trimming cost V 2 bases and J 2 bases; bases outside gene matches: 6. The CDR3 spans 15 residues. Germline lookup yields CDR1 MNHEY and CDR2 SMNVEV (reference sequence). The CDR3 region has the DNA TGTGCCAGCAGTTTAGCCGCGACAGGGACCTACGAGCAGTACTTC. Translated: CASSLAATGTYEQYF.